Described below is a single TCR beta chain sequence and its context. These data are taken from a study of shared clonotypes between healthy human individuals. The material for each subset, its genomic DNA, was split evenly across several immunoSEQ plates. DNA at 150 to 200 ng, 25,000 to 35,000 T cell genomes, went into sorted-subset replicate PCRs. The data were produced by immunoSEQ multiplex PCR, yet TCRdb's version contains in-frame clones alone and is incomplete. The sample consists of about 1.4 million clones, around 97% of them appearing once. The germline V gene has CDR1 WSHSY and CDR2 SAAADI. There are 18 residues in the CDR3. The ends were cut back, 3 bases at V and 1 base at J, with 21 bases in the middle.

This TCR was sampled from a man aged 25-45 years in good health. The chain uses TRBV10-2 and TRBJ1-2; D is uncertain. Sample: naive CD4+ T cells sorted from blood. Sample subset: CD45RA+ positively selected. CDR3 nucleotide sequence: TGCGCCAGCAGTGATCCGTCCCGAGCAAGCAGAAATAACTATGGCTACACCTTC. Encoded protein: CASSDPSRASRNNYGYTF.